This T cell receptor (beta chain) was observed in a study of shared clonotypes between healthy human individuals (dated by TCRdb to the early 2020s). In the study overall: Three men and a couple of women, aged 18 to 49 years, made up the cohort. Per donor, leukapheresis produced somewhere between about 0.85 and 9.5 billion PBMCs. For each donor, CD4 naive and CD4 memory were each run on three plates, CD8 naive on two plates, and CD8 memory on one plate. Different laboratories and diverse techniques were used to prepare libraries and sequence TCR repertoires, to increase sequencing depth and limit assay-specific biases. To estimate repertoire size and how much clonotype sharing occurs between individuals, the study deeply sequenced the blood TCR repertoires of five healthy adults. Beyond this particular receptor, the publication reports: Compared with non-shared clonotypes, the clonotypes found in all four sorted-subset donors had higher generation probabilities. Sharing across a handful of donors was observed for approximately 4.6% of naive CD4, about 4% of naive CD8, around 2.5% of memory CD4, and about 0.39% of memory CD8 clonotypes. Pairwise subsampling led to the expectation that sequencing depth would affect the degree of clonotype sharing among donors. Because the study included only a small number of donors, the genetic and exposure-history diversity represented was limited. Sampling was restricted to blood, and TCR repertoires in tissues likely differ from the TCR repertoires found in blood. Naive subsets generally had larger estimated clonotype richness than memory subsets did. Even with the large sequencing depth, rarefaction of the sorted-subset datasets indicated that sequencing was incomplete.

Using the deep immunoSEQ assay, TCR CDR3 regions were amplified from genomic DNA by multiplex PCR. Extracted genomic DNA from each cell subset was distributed evenly across all wells of several immunoSEQ 96-well plates, and each plate was treated as a replicate. For sorted subsets, each replicate PCR was loaded with 200 ng genomic DNA, equivalent to about 33,000 T cell genomes. Purified libraries were measured with a Qubit 3.0 fluorometer, size-checked on a Bioanalyzer 2100, and measured again with the KAPA Library Quantification kit. Every immunoSEQ 96-well plate was sequenced on a separate single-read 150-cycle Illumina NextSeq 550 flow cell. In the original analysis: Because the immunoSEQ output held only junctional sequences and lacked quality scores, the filtering could not match the filtering applied to full-length reads. To assign V/J genes and CDR3, sequences were annotated against IMGT germline references using PyIR, a Python wrapper for IgBLAST v1.9. Any read was removed if the V/J assignment was weak (E-value above 1e-6), the CDR3 was missing, or the read contained stop codons, out-of-frame junctions, or ambiguous translated residues. V3J clonotypes were defined as sequences sharing the same inferred V gene, J gene, and CDR3 amino acid sequence. The percentage overlap between two repertoires was calculated by dividing the number of shared unique clonotypes by the size of the smaller repertoire. Repertoire richness was assessed with RTK rarefaction, the Chao1 estimator, and Recon v2.1 estimates of unobserved clonotypes. Generation probabilities were computed with OLGA for all TCRbeta clonotypes obtained by the gDNA method from four donors. TCRdb retrieved this table from immuneACCESS and kept in-frame rearrangements only. Not all clones are present; in checked studies, unresolved V genes account for under half, and no reason is known for the remainder. The V and J calls and clone size are taken from that table; D and trimming were inferred from the DNA. The sample records approximately 500,000 clones, roughly 95% of which are singletons. The top ten hold about 0.057% of the sample.

Details on this clone: Its binding antigen is unknown. No base quality values were provided; no much bigger clone lies one nucleotide off.

Donors were healthy HIV-negative adults with no recently reported acute infections or vaccinations. Every donor was a Caucasian adult living in Nashville, Tennessee, USA. CD4+ T cells were enriched by magnetic negative selection, after which naive cells were positively selected on CD45RA and the negative fraction was taken as the memory subset. Blood was obtained by leukapheresis, after which PBMCs were separated by Ficoll-Histopaque density gradient centrifugation and cryopreserved in liquid nitrogen vapor phase. Analytical flow cytometry was used to check the purity and quantity of each magnetically sorted T cell population. Genomic DNA was isolated from every sorted fraction and measured by UV absorbance on a Nanodrop 2000c. Trimming costs V 1 base and J 15 bases, and their ends lie 16 bases apart. The CDR3, from cysteine to phenylalanine, totals 13 residues. CDR3 DNA is the only sequence kept; it has 39 bases, read in frame from the first base. From a lookup of the germline V gene, CDR1 and CDR2 are SGHTA and FQGTGA.

The specimen sequenced was naive CD4+ T cells sorted from blood. In light of the paper, this sample's cell subset or site label describes: CD45RA+ positively selected. The TCR was taken from a woman aged 30 to 39 in good health. The sequence joins TRBV7-3 to TRBJ2-1; matching of 5 bases hints at TRBD1 as the D gene. The CDR3 region: CASSLNGQGKGFF. The nucleotide sequence is TGTGCCAGCAGCTTAAATGGACAAGGCAAGGGGTTCTTC.